Following are 7 T cell receptor beta chains from one sample sequenced in a study of identical twins. TCRdb re-called the 5' RACE reads with MiXCR, one entry per CDR3 protein. The table includes 1.5 million to 2 million distinct CDR3 sequences, less than 40% detected once. Sequenced: cord blood. These TCRs come from a newborn girl in good health.

The chain employs TRBV28 and TRBJ1-1, with TRBD1 matching over 9 bases. Germline CDR1 MDHEN, CDR2 SYDVKM. This CDR3 is built from 13 residues. V trimming: 8 bases; J trimming: 7 bases; junction bases outside the gene matches: 8. Here the CDR3 reads CASGNRGPGEAFF. DNA for the CDR3: TGTGCCAGCGGGAACAGGGGGCCTGGTGAAGCTTTCTTT.

The DNA of the CDR3 is TGTGCCAGCAGATCCCTAAGATCTGGGGCCAACGTCCTGACTTTC. Protein sequence: CASRSLRSGANVLTF. The chain joins TRBV12-3 or TRBV12-4 to TRBJ2-6; D ambiguous. The CDR3 loop spans 15 amino acids. Between the trimmed V and J ends, which lost 6 bases and 1 base, there was a span of 10 bases.

This chain links TRBV20-1 with TRBJ2-3; the match to TRBD2 covers 7 bases. The V gene end was trimmed by 0 bases and the J gene end by 4 bases; junction bases not matched to a gene: 16. Looked up from germline, CDR1 is DFQATT and CDR2 is SNEGSKA (reference sequence). This CDR3 contains 18 residues. CDR3 region: CSARDQLTGRSGADTQYF. DNA of the CDR3: TGCAGTGCTAGAGATCAACTCACCGGGAGGTCGGGTGCAGATACGCAGTATTTT.

The V and J genes are TRBV6-5 and TRBJ2-1; no definite D call. Per germline, CDR1 MNHEY and CDR2 SVGAGI. This CDR3 has 14 amino acids. V lost 6 bases and J lost 9, with 18 bases in between. The CDR3 is CASSPSWSTGEQFF. The CDR3 DNA reads as TGTGCCAGCAGCCCGTCCTGGTCAACGGGTGAGCAGTTCTTC.

The chain is built from TRBV15 and TRBJ1-4; D remains ambiguous. The germline V and J ends were trimmed by 0 bases and 3 bases, with 11 bases remaining between them. CDR1 and CDR2 (germline): LNHNV, YYDKDF (reference sequence). The CDR3 contains 16 residues. Here the CDR3 reads CATSREGALSNEKLFF. Here the CDR3 DNA reads TGTGCCACCAGCAGAGAAGGTGCGCTTTCTAATGAAAAACTGTTTTTT.

J is TRBJ1-1 and V is TRBV19; D uncertain. CDR1 is LNHDA, CDR2 SQIVND, per germline (reference sequence). With 1 base removed from V and 2 bases from J, the gap between germline ends came to 17 bases. The CDR3 totals 17 residues. CDR3 sequence (DNA): TGTGCCAGTAGTATAGTCGGAGGGTCAGAAGGAAACACTGAAGCTTTCTTT. Translated, it gives CASSIVGGSEGNTEAFF. The variable domain in full, completed from reference TRBV19 and TRBJ1-1, reads DGGITQSPKYLFRKEGQNVTLSCEQNLNHDAMYWYRQDPGQGLRLIYYSQIVNDFQKGDIAEGYSVSREKKESFPLTVTSAQKNPTAFYLCASSIVGGSEGNTEAFFGQGTRLTVV.

The rearrangement joins TRBV11-2 to TRBJ1-2; the D is unclear. The V gene lost 0 bases and the J gene lost 7 bases, with 6 bases spanning the gap. Per germline, CDR1 SGHAT and CDR2 FQNNGV. CDR3 length: 12 amino acids. The CDR3 reads CASSLEQSGYTF. In DNA, the CDR3 is TGTGCCAGCAGCTTAGAACAGAGTGGCTACACCTTC.